This T cell receptor beta chain was captured in a study of shared T cell receptors in the human thymus (TCRdb year 2021). For the wider study: The study examined how self-reactive, shared T-cell receptor alpha chains are generated in the human thymus.

From cysteine to phenylalanine, the CDR3 is 14 amino acids long. Only the CDR3 DNA is retained, 42 bases long and in frame from the first base. V is clipped by 3 bases and J by 3 bases, and the sequence between their germline boundaries is 11 bases long. As encoded in the germline V gene, CDR1 is MDHEN while CDR2 is SYDVKM. The library was built by means of the immunoSEQ multiplex PCR assay. Here the immuneACCESS table is served through TCRdb, limited to in-frame sequences with V and J called. Missing clones are a known gap in these copies; in checked studies unresolved V genes cover under half, and the rest lacks a known reason. Within this sample are over 350,000 clones, with over 90% of them counted one time only. The ten largest clonotypes hold approximately 0.018% of the sample. For this clone: It has no known antigen specificity. No base quality information exists; no much larger clone differs at one position.

Here the chain combines TRBV28 and TRBJ2-5; D gene: possibly TRBD1, on 5 matching bases. The TCR comes from a human donor. Sequences were obtained from thymocytes. The CDR3 protein sequence reads: CASSFLDTKETQYF. The bases are TGTGCCAGCAGTTTCTTGGACACAAAAGAGACCCAGTACTTC. Reference TRBV28 and TRBJ2-5 genes cover what lies past the CDR3, so the full variable domain is DVKVTQSSRYLVKRTGEKVFLECVQDMDHENMFWYRQDPGLGLRLIYFSYDVKMKEKGDIPEGYSVSREKKERFSLILESASTNQTSMYLCASSFLDTKETQYFGPGTRLLVL.